This record looks at one T cell receptor (beta chain) sequence and its context. Methods used by the authors: Estimates of nucleated cell counts were drawn from the amplification of reference gene primers. Assay used: immunoSEQ multiplex PCR; TCRdb lists only in-frame clones, some missing. V, J and clone size are those of that table, while D and trimming were read from the DNA. Altogether about 100,000 clones are present, roughly 92% being singletons, with the ten largest covering approximately 2.2%. CDR3 size: 15 residues. Trimming took off 2 bases at V and 0 bases at J, with 10 bases between the two ends. Germline V gene sequence: CDR1 MNHNS, CDR2 SASEGT. The record originates from a study of blood T cell repertoires in COVID-19. Whole-study context: Researchers got acute and convalescent COVID-19 samples from the United States, Italy and Spain. From T cells, B-cell-depleted T cells, or PBMCs came the material, which was cDNA or gDNA.

This clonotype was sampled from a man in his fifties or sixties with active COVID-19. The sequencing sample was made of peripheral blood. The chain couples TRBV6-1 to TRBJ1-1; D is uncertain. CDR3 DNA: TGTGCCAGCAGTGAACGGGTAGTCATGAACACTGAAGCTTTCTTT. Translated: CASSERVVMNTEAFF.